Listed here are 32 T cell receptor beta chains from one sample, sequenced in a study of preoperative IRX-2 immunotherapy in early breast cancer. Treatment reported: preoperative locoregional IRX-2 cytokine immunotherapy. Some clones are missing from TCRdb's copy, which holds only in-frame ones; the method was immunoSEQ multiplex PCR. The sample holds approximately 34,000 clones, 90% to 95% seen once. This sample was obtained from a patient treated with IRX-2 immunotherapy. The receptors derive from a human donor with breast cancer.

The genes are TRBV27 and TRBJ2-7, with TRBD1 matching 9 bases. The CDR3 is made up of 14 amino acids. Germline V gene lookup returns CDR1 MNHEY and CDR2 SMNVEV (reference sequence). Trimming removed 5 bases from V and 3 bases from J; junction bases left unmatched: 5. CDR3 bases: TGTGCCAGCAGTATCGGACAGGGGAACTACGAGCAGTACTTC. Protein product: CASSIGQGNYEQYF.

In this sample, this clone turned up a few times. V and J are TRBV5-4 and TRBJ2-7, with 13 bases aligning to TRBD2. Per the germline V gene, CDR1 is SGHNT and CDR2 is YYREEE (reference sequence). The CDR3 loop spans 17 amino acids. Trimming at V came to 4 bases and at J to 4 bases, leaving 11 bases not matched to a gene. CDR3 sequence: CASSTGLAGAFRYEQYF. The CDR3, as DNA: TGTGCCAGCAGCACCGGACTAGCGGGAGCTTTTCGTTACGAGCAGTACTTC. Drawing the rest from reference TRBV5-4 and TRBJ2-7, the complete variable domain is ETGVTQSPTHLIKTRGQQVTLRCSSQSGHNTVSWYQQALGQGPQFIFQYYREEENGRGNFPPRFSGLQFPNYSSELNVNALELDDSALYLCASSTGLAGAFRYEQYFGPGTRLTVT.

This clone came up once. The CDR3, as DNA: TGCGCCAGCAGCCCCGGGACAGCTTATATAGCCAAAAACATTCAGTACTTC. As protein: CASSPGTAYIAKNIQYF. This sequence joins TRBV5-1 and TRBJ2-4; 7 nucleotides match TRBD1. The V gene end was trimmed by 4 bases and the J gene end by 0 bases; junction bases not matched to a gene: 10. The CDR3 covers 17 residues. The germline gives CDR1 SGHRS, CDR2 YFSETQ.

The V gene is TRBV7-9, the J gene TRBJ1-4; a weak D match, TRBD1 (5 bases). Per the germline V gene, CDR1 is SEHNR and CDR2 is FQNEAQ (reference sequence). CDR3 length: 14 amino acids. V was trimmed by 0 bases and J by 8 bases, leaving 10 bases between them. In DNA, the CDR3 is TGTGCCAGCAGCTTAGCTCAGGGTGGGGAAAAACTGTTTTTT. It encodes CASSLAQGGEKLFF.

The chain recombines TRBV10-1 with TRBJ2-2; no clear D. Germline values: CDR1 WNHNN, CDR2 SYGVQD (reference sequence). The CDR3 is 14 amino acids. The V end was cut by 4 bases, the J end by 5 bases, with 11 bases between. The CDR3: CASSGNRPTGELFF. For the CDR3, the DNA is TGCGCCAGCAGTGGGAATAGACCGACCGGGGAGCTGTTTTTT.

This sequence joins TRBV18 and TRBJ1-1, with D possibly TRBD1 on 5 matching bases. Trimming left V 6 bases short and J 8 bases short, with 13 bases between. CDR1 is KGHSH and CDR2 is LQKENI in the germline V gene. The CDR3 length is 12 residues. The CDR3 sequence: CASSIGTREAFF. CDR3 in DNA: TGTGCCAGCTCGATTGGGACCAGAGAAGCTTTCTTT.

The V call is TRBV5-1, the J call TRBJ1-1; TRBD1 matches 7 bases. This CDR3 contains 14 residues. The V and J ends lost 3 bases and 5 bases, in that order; junction bases with no gene match: 7. From germline, CDR1 is SGHRS and CDR2 YFSETQ. The CDR3 is CASSWEGARTEAFF. CDR3 nucleotide sequence: TGCGCCAGCAGCTGGGAGGGGGCCAGGACTGAAGCTTTCTTT.

The gene calls are TRBV5-4 and TRBJ1-2, with D perhaps TRBD1 (6 bases). Trimming left V 2 bases short and J 2 bases short, with 13 bases between. The CDR3 spans 15 residues. Germline V gene lookup returns CDR1 SGHNT and CDR2 YYREEE (reference sequence). The CDR3 is CASSFSTGINYGYTF. The CDR3 DNA reads as TGTGCCAGCAGCTTCTCTACAGGGATAAACTATGGCTACACCTTC.

The chain combines TRBV2 with TRBJ2-3; perhaps TRBD1 as D (6 bases). The CDR3 has 15 amino acids. Trimming took off 6 bases at V and 7 bases at J, with 20 bases between the two ends. Germline lookup yields CDR1 SNHLY and CDR2 FYNNEI. The chain's CDR3 is CASSIQGRELNTQYF. DNA for the CDR3: TGTGCCAGCAGCATTCAGGGGCGCGAGCTGAATACGCAGTATTTT.

The V and J genes are TRBV7-6 and TRBJ2-1; D is unclear. The V end was cut by 2 bases, the J end by 5 bases, with 10 bases between. CDR3 size: 14 residues. Looked up from germline, CDR1 is SGHVS and CDR2 is FNYEAQ. CDR3 region: CASSLQPSNNEQFF. Written as DNA, the CDR3 is TGTGCCAGCAGCTTACAGCCCTCAAACAATGAGCAGTTCTTC.

The chain combines TRBV6-5 with TRBJ1-3, with D tentatively TRBD1 (6 bases). The CDR3 runs 16 residues. V gave up 2 bases and J gave up 0 bases, with 11 bases separating them. CDR1 is MNHEY and CDR2 is SVGAGI in the germline V gene. The CDR3 sequence is CASSYGDTSSGNTIYF. The CDR3 nucleotides are TGTGCCAGCAGTTACGGGGACACGAGCTCTGGAAACACCATATATTTT.

The gene calls are TRBV28 and TRBJ2-7, with D perhaps matching TRBD1 (6 bases). This CDR3 region has 16 residues. The germline CDR1 and CDR2 sequences are MDHEN and SYDVKM. V shed 7 bases and J shed 0 bases, with 19 bases lying between them. In DNA, the CDR3 is TGTGCCAGCACCCCCACCGGGACACTACCCTCCTACGAGCAGTACTTC. The encoded protein is CASTPTGTLPSYEQYF. Variable domain in full (rest from reference TRBV28 and TRBJ2-7): DVKVTQSSRYLVKRTGEKVFLECVQDMDHENMFWYRQDPGLGLRLIYFSYDVKMKEKGDIPEGYSVSREKKERFSLILESASTNQTSMYLCASTPTGTLPSYEQYFGPGTRLTVT.

In this sample, this clone turned up once. V usage is TRBV5-5 and J usage is TRBJ1-5; 7 bases are a match to TRBD1. The CDR3 runs 14 residues. V dropped 2 bases and J dropped 6; count of bases not matched to a gene: 5. Germline V CDR1 and CDR2: SGHKS, YYEKEE (reference sequence). The CDR3 region is CASSFPGGGQPQHF. The DNA for the CDR3 is TGTGCCAGCAGCTTCCCAGGGGGTGGTCAGCCCCAGCATTTT.

The chain combines TRBV21-1 with TRBJ2-4; TRBD1 is the table's D call, not checked against the DNA. TRBV21-1 is given as a pseudogene. The CDR3 totals 16 residues. The CDR3 sequence: CASSKAQGAEEDIQYF. In nucleotides, the CDR3 is TGTGCCAGCAGCAAAGCCCAGGGGGCAGAGGAGGACATTCAGTACTTC.

The chain combines TRBV5-6 with TRBJ2-7; 10 positions match TRBD1. This CDR3 contains 13 residues. The germline gives CDR1 SGHDT, CDR2 YYEEEE. The junction had 4 bases not matched to a gene; V was cut back by 5 bases and J by 5 bases. The CDR3 reads CASSAGTGDEQYF. The CDR3, as DNA: TGTGCCAGCAGTGCCGGGACAGGGGACGAGCAGTACTTC.

The chain combines TRBV5-4 with TRBJ2-7; 13 nucleotides agree with TRBD2. Germline V gene sequence: CDR1 SGHNT, CDR2 YYREEE (reference sequence). This CDR3 has 17 amino acids. V trimming: 0 bases; J trimming: 6 bases; junction bases outside the gene matches: 9. The CDR3 region is CASSLGTSGGLMPEQYF. DNA of the CDR3: TGTGCCAGCAGCTTGGGGACTAGCGGGGGTCTCATGCCCGAGCAGTACTTC.

The chain uses TRBV19 and TRBJ2-5; the D is unclear. There are 13 residues in the CDR3. V shed 3 bases and J shed 0 bases, with 5 bases lying between them. Germline CDR1 is LNHDA and CDR2 is SQIVND (reference sequence). CDR3 coding DNA: TGTGCCAGTAGTATGGGGTACCAAGAGACCCAGTACTTC. Amino acids: CASSMGYQETQYF. The full variable domain, its missing parts supplied by reference TRBV19 and TRBJ2-5, is DGGITQSPKYLFRKEGQNVTLSCEQNLNHDAMYWYRQDPGQGLRLIYYSQIVNDFQKGDIAEGYSVSREKKESFPLTVTSAQKNPTAFYLCASSMGYQETQYFGPGTRLLVL.

This clone was seen just once. The chain recombines TRBV7-3 with TRBJ2-3; 11 nucleotides align to TRBD2. The CDR3 is 14 residues long. Germline assignment: CDR1 SGHTA and CDR2 FQGTGA. The J segment lost 3 bases and the V segment lost 6 bases, leaving 2 bases of the junction unmatched. The CDR3 loop reads CASRVAGGTDTQYF. CDR3 in DNA: TGTGCCAGCAGGGTAGCGGGGGGGACAGATACGCAGTATTTT.

The chain has TRBV4-1 and TRBJ2-7, with 15 bases aligning to TRBD2. Per germline, CDR1 MGHRA and CDR2 YSYEKL. The CDR3 length is 17 residues. V shed 1 base, J shed 1 base, and the junction held 2 bases outside the gene matches. The CDR3: CASSQAGLAGGSYEQYF. CDR3 bases: TGCGCCAGCAGCCAAGCCGGACTAGCGGGAGGGTCCTACGAGCAGTACTTC.

The genes are TRBV4-3 and TRBJ2-2; 11 bases line up with TRBD2. From germline, CDR1 is LGHNA and CDR2 YSLEER. The CDR3 runs to 16 residues. Trimming at V came to 1 base and at J to 7 bases, leaving 5 bases not matched to a gene. DNA for the CDR3: TGCGCCAGCAGCCAAGTACTAGCGGGAGAAGGCGGGGAGCTGTTTTTT. It specifies CASSQVLAGEGGELFF.

The V and J genes are TRBV28 and TRBJ1-2; D is unclear. The length of the CDR3 is 12 residues. Between the trimmed V and J ends, which lost 7 bases and 5 bases, there was a span of 11 bases. Per the germline V gene, CDR1 is MDHEN and CDR2 is SYDVKM. The CDR3 region is CASTRSVYGYTF. CDR3 DNA: TGTGCCAGCACCCGGTCAGTATATGGCTACACCTTC.

The chain combines TRBV6-5 with TRBJ1-2, with 8 nucleotides matching TRBD1. Germline CDR1 reads MNHEY; CDR2 reads SVGAGI. Unmatched junction bases numbered 10, after V lost 5 bases and J lost 8 bases. The length of the CDR3 is 14 residues. The CDR3 DNA is TGTGCCAGCAGTCCCGAGGACAGGGTTAGGGGCTACACCTTC. The encoded protein is CASSPEDRVRGYTF.

The chain employs TRBV19 and TRBJ1-5; D might be TRBD1 (5 bases). V gave up 8 bases and J gave up 1 base, with 15 bases separating them. Germline lookup yields CDR1 LNHDA and CDR2 SQIVND (reference sequence). The CDR3 loop spans 15 amino acids. CDR3 in DNA: TGTGCCAGTGGGGACCCCGATGGGAGCAATCAGCCCCAGCATTTT. It translates to CASGDPDGSNQPQHF.

The chain has TRBV27 and TRBJ2-3; D might be TRBD1 or TRBD2, each matching 5 bases. The CDR3 has 14 residues. The ends were cut back, 7 bases at V and 1 base at J, with 12 bases in the middle. Germline loops: CDR1 MNHEY, CDR2 SMNVEV (reference sequence). This CDR3 is CASKTQGGTDTQYF. The CDR3 bases are TGTGCCAGCAAGACTCAGGGAGGCACAGATACGCAGTATTTT.

V is TRBV12-5 and J is TRBJ1-3, with D hard to call. This CDR3 spans 14 amino acids. V lost 1 base, J lost 8 bases, and 12 bases lay in between. The germline V gene has CDR1 LGHNT and CDR2 FRNRAP. CDR3: CASGLDSPRDTIYF. The CDR3 nucleotides read TGTGCTAGTGGTTTGGACAGCCCGAGGGACACCATATATTTT. The variable domain in full, with the rest retrieved from reference TRBV12-5 and TRBJ1-3, is DARVTQTPRHKVTEMGQEVTMRCQPILGHNTVFWYRQTMMQGLELLAYFRNRAPLDDSGMPKDRFSAEMPDATLATLKIQPSEPRDSAVYFCASGLDSPRDTIYFGEGSWLTVV.

The chain recombines TRBV19 with TRBJ1-5; weak D call: TRBD1 (6 bases). In germline, CDR1 is LNHDA, CDR2 SQIVND (reference sequence). The V and J ends lost 5 bases and 0 bases respectively, with 14 bases between them. This CDR3 comprises 16 residues. The CDR3 loop is CASSPGQPYSNQPQHF. The CDR3 bases are TGTGCCAGTAGTCCCGGACAGCCGTATAGCAATCAGCCCCAGCATTTT.

V is TRBV4-3 and J is TRBJ2-5; TRBD2 might be the D (6 bases). The CDR3 consists of 13 residues. V gave up 8 bases and J gave up 4 bases, with 14 bases separating them. Germline-derived CDR1 and CDR2 are LGHNA and YSLEER. As DNA, the CDR3 is TGCGCCAGCTCTCCGCGGGAAGGAGAGACCCAGTACTTC. This encodes CASSPREGETQYF.

The sample holds a few counts of this clone. The chain links TRBV4-3 to TRBJ2-2; TRBD1 aligns across 8 bases. CDR1 is LGHNA, CDR2 YSLEER, per germline. The CDR3 is made up of 15 amino acids. V lost 2 bases and J lost 5; bases outside the gene matches: 4. CDR3 DNA sequence: TGCGCCAGCAGCCAACTTGGGACAGGAACCGGGGAGCTGTTTTTT. Its translation is CASSQLGTGTGELFF.

The chain joins TRBV20-1 to TRBJ2-1; 7 nucleotides match TRBD1. With 5 bases clipped from V and 13 bases from J, the junction kept 5 bases outside the gene matches. The CDR3 extends over 10 amino acids. The germline V gene encodes CDR1 DFQATT and CDR2 SNEGSKA (reference sequence). Here the CDR3 reads CSAGNRGQFF. DNA for the CDR3: TGCAGTGCTGGAAACAGGGGCCAGTTCTTC.

This chain joins TRBV2 and TRBJ2-5; tentatively, D is TRBD2 (5 bases). The J call may be incorrect, as the DNA end agrees better with TRBJ2-7. The CDR3 runs to 18 residues. Per the germline V gene, CDR1 is SNHLY and CDR2 is FYNNEI. The CDR3 sequence: CASSVPRLVGIGTYEQYF. The CDR3 DNA is TGTGCCAGCAGTGTACCCCGACTGGTCGGGATCGGGACCTACGAGCAGTACTTC.

The V and J genes are TRBV6-5 and TRBJ2-7; D possibly corresponds to TRBD1 (6 bases). The ends were cut back, 8 bases at V and 2 bases at J, with 16 bases in the middle. The CDR3 extends over 14 amino acids. CDR1 and CDR2 from the germline V gene are MNHEY and SVGAGI. The CDR3 loop reads CASEAGDNTYEQYF. CDR3 DNA: TGTGCCAGCGAAGCAGGGGACAATACCTACGAGCAGTACTTC.

The chain couples TRBV4-1 to TRBJ2-7; 13 bases fit TRBD2. Germline CDR1 reads MGHRA; CDR2 reads YSYEKL. V gave up 1 base and J gave up 3 bases; unmatched junction bases: 6. CDR3 length equals 17 residues. DNA of the CDR3: TGCGCCAGCAGCCAAGGCGAACTAGCGGGAGGGTACTACGAGCAGTACTTC. Translating it yields CASSQGELAGGYYEQYF.